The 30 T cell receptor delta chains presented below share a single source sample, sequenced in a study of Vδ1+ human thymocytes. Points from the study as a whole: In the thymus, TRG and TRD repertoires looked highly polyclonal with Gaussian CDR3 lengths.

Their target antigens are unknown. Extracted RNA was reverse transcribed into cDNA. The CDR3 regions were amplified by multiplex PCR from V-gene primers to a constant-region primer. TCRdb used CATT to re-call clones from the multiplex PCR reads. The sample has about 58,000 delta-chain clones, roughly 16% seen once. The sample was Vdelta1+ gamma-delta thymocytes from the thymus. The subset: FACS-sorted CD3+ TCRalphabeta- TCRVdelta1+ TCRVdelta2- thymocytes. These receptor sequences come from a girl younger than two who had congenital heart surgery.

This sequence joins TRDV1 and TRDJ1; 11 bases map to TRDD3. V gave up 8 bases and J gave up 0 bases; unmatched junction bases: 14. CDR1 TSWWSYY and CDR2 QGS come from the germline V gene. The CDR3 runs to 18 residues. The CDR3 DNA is TGTGCTCTTCGTCAGCATGGGGGATACGCAACGGACACCGATAAACTCATCTTT. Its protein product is CALRQHGGYATDTDKLIF.

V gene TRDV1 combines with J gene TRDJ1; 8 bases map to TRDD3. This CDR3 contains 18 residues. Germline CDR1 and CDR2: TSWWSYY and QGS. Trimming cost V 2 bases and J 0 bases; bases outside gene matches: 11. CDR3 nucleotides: TGTGCTCTTGGGGAAACTTCTGGGGGACCCTGGTACACCGATAAACTCATCTTT. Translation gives CALGETSGGPWYTDKLIF.

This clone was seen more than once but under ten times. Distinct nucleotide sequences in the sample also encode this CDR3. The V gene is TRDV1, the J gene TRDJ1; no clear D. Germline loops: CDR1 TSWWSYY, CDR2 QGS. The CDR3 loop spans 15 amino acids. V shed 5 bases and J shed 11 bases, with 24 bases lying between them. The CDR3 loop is CALGPSVGGPGRLIF. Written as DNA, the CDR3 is TGTGCTCTTGGGCCCAGCGTAGGTGGGCCGGGGCGGCTCATCTTT.

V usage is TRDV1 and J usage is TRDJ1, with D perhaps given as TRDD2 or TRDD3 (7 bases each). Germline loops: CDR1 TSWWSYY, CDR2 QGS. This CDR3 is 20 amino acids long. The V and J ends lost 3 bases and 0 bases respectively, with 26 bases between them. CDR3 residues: CALGDRSTFLPGGHTDKLIF. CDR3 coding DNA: TGTGCTCTTGGGGACCGCTCTACCTTCCTCCCTGGGGGCCACACCGATAAACTCATCTTT.

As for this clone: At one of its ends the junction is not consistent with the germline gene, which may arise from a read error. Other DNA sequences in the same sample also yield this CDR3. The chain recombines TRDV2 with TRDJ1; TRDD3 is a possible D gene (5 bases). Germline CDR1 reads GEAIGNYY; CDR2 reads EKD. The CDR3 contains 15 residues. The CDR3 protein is CACDTRWGYTDKLIF. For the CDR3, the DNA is TGTGCCTGCGACACTCGTTGGGGCTACACCGATAAACTCATCTTT.

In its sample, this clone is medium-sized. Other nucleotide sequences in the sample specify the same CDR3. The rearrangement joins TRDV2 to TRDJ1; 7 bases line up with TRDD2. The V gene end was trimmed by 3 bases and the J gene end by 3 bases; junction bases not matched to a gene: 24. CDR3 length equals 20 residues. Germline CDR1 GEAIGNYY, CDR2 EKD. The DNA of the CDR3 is TGTGCCTGTGACCTTTTCCTCCTTTCCTACATCCCGGCCGGGGCCGATAAACTCATCTTT. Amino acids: CACDLFLLSYIPAGADKLIF.

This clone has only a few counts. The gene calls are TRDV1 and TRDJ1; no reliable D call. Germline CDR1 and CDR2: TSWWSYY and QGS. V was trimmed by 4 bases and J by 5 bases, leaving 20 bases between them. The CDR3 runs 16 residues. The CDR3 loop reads CALGAPSGPGRDKLIF. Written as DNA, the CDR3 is TGTGCTCTTGGGGCTCCCTCGGGGCCAGGACGAGATAAACTCATCTTT.

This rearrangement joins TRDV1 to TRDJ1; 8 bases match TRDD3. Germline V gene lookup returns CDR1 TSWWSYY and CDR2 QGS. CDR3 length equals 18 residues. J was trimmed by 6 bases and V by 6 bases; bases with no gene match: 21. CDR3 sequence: CALGPRGSPPGDTNKLIF. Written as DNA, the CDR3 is TGTGCTCTTGGCCCTAGGGGATCCCCCCCTGGGGATACAAATAAACTCATCTTT.

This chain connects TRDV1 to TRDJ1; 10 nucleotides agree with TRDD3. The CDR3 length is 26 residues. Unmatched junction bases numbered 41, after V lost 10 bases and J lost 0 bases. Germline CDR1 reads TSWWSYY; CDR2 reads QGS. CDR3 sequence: CAPIFVHPSYHWGILKLPLYTDKLIF. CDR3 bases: TGTGCTCCGATTTTTGTTCACCCTTCCTATCACTGGGGGATCTTAAAGTTACCCCTGTACACCGATAAACTCATCTTT.

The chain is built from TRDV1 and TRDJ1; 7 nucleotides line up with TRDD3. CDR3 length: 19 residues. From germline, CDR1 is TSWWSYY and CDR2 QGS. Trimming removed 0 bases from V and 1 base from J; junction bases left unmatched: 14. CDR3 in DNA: TGTGCTCTTGGGGAACTTTCGGTGTCACCTTGGGGGACCACCGATAAACTCATCTTT. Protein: CALGELSVSPWGTTDKLIF.

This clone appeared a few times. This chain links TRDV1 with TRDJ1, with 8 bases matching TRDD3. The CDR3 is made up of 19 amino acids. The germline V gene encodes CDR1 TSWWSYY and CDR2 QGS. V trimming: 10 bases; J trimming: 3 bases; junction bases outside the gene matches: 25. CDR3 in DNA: TGTGCTCCAGCCTATCGGGTACTGGGGGGGGATTCGAACGCCGATAAACTCATCTTT. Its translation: CAPAYRVLGGDSNADKLIF.

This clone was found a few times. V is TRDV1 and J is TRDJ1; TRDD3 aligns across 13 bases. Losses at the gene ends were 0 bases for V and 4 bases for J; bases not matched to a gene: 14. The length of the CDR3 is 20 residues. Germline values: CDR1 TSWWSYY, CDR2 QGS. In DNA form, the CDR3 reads TGTGCTCTTGGGGAACTTCGTGGACCGTACTGGGGGATACGGATCGATAAACTCATCTTT. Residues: CALGELRGPYWGIRIDKLIF.

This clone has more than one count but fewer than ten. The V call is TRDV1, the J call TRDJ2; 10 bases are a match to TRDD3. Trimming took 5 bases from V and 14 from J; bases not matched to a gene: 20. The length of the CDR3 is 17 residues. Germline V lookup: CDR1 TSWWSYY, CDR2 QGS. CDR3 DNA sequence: TGTGCTCTTGGGCCCCCGGGCCTTCTTTACTGGGGGATGGGTCTCTTCTTT. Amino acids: CALGPPGLLYWGMGLFF.

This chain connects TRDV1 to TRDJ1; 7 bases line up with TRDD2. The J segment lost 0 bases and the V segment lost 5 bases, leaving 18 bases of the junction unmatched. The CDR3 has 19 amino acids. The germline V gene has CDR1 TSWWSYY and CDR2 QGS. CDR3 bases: TGTGCTCTTGGGAACTCTGCTTTCCTACGGAGATCCTACACCGATAAACTCATCTTT. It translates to CALGNSAFLRRSYTDKLIF.

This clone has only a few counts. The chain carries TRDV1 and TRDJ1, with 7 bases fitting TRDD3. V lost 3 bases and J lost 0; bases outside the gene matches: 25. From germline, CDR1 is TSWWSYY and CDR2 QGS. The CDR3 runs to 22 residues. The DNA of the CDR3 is TGTGCTCTTGGGGAGGGGGGATGTTCGAGTGGCCCGACTTACTGTGACACCGATAAACTCATCTTT. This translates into CALGEGGCSSGPTYCDTDKLIF.

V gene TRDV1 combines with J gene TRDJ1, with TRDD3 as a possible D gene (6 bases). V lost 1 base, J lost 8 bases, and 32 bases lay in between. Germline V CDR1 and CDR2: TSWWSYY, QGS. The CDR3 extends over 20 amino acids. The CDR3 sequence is CALGEHPYGGYWTTRGKLIF. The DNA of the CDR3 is TGTGCTCTTGGGGAACATCCCTATGGGGGTTACTGGACAACTCGGGGGAAACTCATCTTT.

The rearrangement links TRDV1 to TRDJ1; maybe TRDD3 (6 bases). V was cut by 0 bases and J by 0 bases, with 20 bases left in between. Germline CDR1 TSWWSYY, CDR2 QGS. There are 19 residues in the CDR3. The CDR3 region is CALGELVYPGDLYTDKLIF. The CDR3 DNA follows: TGTGCTCTTGGGGAACTAGTGTATCCTGGGGATCTTTACACCGATAAACTCATCTTT.

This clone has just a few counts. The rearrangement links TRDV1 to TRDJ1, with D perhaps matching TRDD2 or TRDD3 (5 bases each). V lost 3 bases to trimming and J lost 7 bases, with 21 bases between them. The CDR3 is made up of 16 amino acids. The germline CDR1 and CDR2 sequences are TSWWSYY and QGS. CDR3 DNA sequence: TGTGCTCTTGGGGACGCATTCCTGGGATCGAAGGCTAAACTCATCTTT. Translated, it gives CALGDAFLGSKAKLIF.

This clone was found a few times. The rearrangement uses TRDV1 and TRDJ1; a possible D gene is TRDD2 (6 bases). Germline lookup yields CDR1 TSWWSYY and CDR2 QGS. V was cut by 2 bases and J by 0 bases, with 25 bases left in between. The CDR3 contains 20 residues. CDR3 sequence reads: CALGEALSLPPMEDTDKLIF. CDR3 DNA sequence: TGTGCTCTTGGGGAAGCCCTTAGCCTTCCCCCCATGGAGGACACCGATAAACTCATCTTT.

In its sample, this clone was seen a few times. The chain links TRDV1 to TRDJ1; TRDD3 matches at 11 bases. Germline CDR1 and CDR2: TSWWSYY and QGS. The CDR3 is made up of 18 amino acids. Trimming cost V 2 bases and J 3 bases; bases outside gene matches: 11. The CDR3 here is CALGEVGGYADGADKLIF. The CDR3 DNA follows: TGTGCTCTTGGGGAAGTTGGGGGATACGCGGACGGAGCCGATAAACTCATCTTT.

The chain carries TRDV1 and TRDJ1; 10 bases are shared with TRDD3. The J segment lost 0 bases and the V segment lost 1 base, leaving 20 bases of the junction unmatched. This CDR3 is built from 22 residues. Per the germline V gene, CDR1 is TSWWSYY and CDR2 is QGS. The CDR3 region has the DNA TGTGCTCTTGGGGAACCCAGGGGGATACGTGAAGCGGGGTCAACGTACACCGATAAACTCATCTTT. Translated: CALGEPRGIREAGSTYTDKLIF.

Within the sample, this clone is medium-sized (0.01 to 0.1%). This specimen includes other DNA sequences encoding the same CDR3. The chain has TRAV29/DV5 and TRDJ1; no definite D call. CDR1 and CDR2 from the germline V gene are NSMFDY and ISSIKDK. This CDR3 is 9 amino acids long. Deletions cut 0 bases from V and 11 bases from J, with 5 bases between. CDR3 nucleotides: TGTGCAGCAAGCGTGGTGCTCATCTTT. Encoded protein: CAASVVLIF. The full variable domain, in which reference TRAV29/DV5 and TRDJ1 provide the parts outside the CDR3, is DQQVKQNSPSLSVQEGRISILNCDYTNSMFDYFLWYKKYPAEGPTFLISISSIKDKNEDGRFTVFLNKSAKHLSLHIVPSQPGDSAVYFCAASVVLIFGKGTRVTVEP.

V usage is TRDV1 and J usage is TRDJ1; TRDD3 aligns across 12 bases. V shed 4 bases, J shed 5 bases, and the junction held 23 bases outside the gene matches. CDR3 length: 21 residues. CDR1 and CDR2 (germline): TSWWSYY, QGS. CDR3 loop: CALGALPSYSYWGIHRDKLIF. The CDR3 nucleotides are TGTGCTCTTGGGGCCCTCCCTTCCTACTCTTACTGGGGGATACATCGAGATAAACTCATCTTT.

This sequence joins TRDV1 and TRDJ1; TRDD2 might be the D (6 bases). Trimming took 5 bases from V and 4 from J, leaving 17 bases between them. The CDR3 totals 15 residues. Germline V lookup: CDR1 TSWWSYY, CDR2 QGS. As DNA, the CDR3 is TGTGCTCTTGGGACAACCTTCCCCCGAAACGATAAACTCATCTTT. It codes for CALGTTFPRNDKLIF.

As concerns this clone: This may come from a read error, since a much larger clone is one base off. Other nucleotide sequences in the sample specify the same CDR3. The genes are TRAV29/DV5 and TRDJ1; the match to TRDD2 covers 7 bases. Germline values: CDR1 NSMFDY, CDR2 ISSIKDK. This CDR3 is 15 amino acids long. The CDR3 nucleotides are TGTGCCGCTCATGCCTTCCTTTCCTACACCGATAAACTCATCTTT. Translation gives CAAHAFLSYTDKLIF.

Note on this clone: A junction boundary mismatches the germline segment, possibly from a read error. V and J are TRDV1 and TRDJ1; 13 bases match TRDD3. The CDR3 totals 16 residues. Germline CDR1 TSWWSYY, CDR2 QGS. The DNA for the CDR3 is TGTGCTCCTGGGCCTTCCTACTGGGGGATACGGGCTAAACTCATCTTT. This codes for CAPGPSYWGIRAKLIF.

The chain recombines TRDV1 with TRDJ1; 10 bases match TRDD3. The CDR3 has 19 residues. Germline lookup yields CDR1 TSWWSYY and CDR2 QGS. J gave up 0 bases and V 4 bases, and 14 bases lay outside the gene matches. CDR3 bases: TGTGCTCTTGGGGCCATGTACACTGGGGGATTACGCTACACCGATAAACTCATCTTT. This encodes CALGAMYTGGLRYTDKLIF.

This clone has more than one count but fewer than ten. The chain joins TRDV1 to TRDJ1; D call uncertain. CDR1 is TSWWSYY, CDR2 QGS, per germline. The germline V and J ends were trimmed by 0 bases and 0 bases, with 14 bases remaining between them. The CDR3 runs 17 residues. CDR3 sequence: CALGELTRPLNTDKLIF. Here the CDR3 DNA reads TGTGCTCTTGGGGAACTAACTCGCCCACTAAACACCGATAAACTCATCTTT.

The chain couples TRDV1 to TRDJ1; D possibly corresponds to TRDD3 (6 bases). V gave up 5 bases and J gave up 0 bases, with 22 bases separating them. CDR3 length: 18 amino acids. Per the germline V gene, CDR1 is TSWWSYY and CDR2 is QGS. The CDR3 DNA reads TGTGCTCTTGGGATCTTCCCGCATGGGGGCCAGTACACCGATAAACTCATCTTT. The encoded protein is CALGIFPHGGQYTDKLIF.

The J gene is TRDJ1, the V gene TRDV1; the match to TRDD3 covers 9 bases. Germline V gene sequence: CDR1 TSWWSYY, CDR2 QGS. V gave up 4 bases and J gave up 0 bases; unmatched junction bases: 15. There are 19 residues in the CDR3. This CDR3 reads CALGVAVGGGYRYTDKLIF. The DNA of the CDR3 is TGTGCTCTTGGGGTTGCCGTTGGTGGGGGATATCGGTACACCGATAAACTCATCTTT.